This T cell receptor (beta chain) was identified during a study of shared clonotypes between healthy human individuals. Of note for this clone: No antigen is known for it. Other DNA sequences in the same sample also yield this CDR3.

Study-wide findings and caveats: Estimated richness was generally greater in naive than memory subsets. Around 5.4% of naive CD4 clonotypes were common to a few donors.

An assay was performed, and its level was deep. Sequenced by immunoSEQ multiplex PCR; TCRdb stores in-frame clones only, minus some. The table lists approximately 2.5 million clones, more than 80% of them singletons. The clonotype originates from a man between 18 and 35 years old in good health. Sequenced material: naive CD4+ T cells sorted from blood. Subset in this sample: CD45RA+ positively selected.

CDR3 region: CASSFGLAGGQETQYF. The CDR3 DNA sequence: TGTGCCAGCAGCTTCGGACTAGCGGGAGGGCAGGAGACCCAGTACTTC. This chain connects TRBV7-8 to TRBJ2-5; 15 positions agree with TRBD2. Germline V gene lookup returns CDR1 SGHVS and CDR2 FQNEAQ. V gave up 3 bases and J gave up 5 bases; unmatched junction bases: 4. CDR3 length equals 16 residues.